The present T cell receptor (beta chain) was sequenced within a study of blood T cell repertoires in COVID-19. CDR1 and CDR2 from the germline V gene are WSHSY and SAAADI. The V segment lost 1 base and the J segment 0 bases; nucleotides outside the gene matches: 1. The CDR3 consists of 16 residues. Profiled with immunoSEQ multiplex PCR; TCRdb holds only in-frame clones, not every one. The table has 200,000 or so clones, approximately 91% seen once. The sample was peripheral blood. The clonotype comes from a man between 70 and 80 years old with active or convalescent COVID-19. The chain employs TRBV10-2 and TRBJ2-3; 10 nucleotides match TRBD2. The CDR3 protein is CASSEWTSGSTDTQYF. CDR3 bases: TGCGCCAGCAGTGAGTGGACTAGCGGAAGCACAGATACGCAGTATTTT.